The rows below give T cell receptor beta chains drawn from one sample of a study of response to subunit inactivated influenza vaccine. A single record per CDR3 protein comes from TCRdb applying MiXCR to the RT-PCR reads. The sample includes around 850,000 distinct CDR3 sequences, about 18% of them seen just once. This sample comprised PBMCs from blood, obtained about 5 days after vaccination. All receptors come from a man in his fifties who received an inactivated influenza vaccine. Each CDR3 is given with its conserved first and last residue. D genes are given only for firm matches. Not every row has a clone size; where given, it reads once, few, many or a size class.

j_call d_call clone_size v_call cdr3_nt cdr3_aa
TRBJ2-2 . . TRBV3-1 TGTGCCAGCAGCCACAGGGTAGCGAACACCGGGGAGCTGTTTTTT CASSHRVANTGELFF
TRBJ2-3 . . TRBV21-1 TGTGCCAGGGCTAGAAAAGGGGCTAGCAAGGAATCCACAGATACGCAGTATTTT CARARKGASKESTDTQYF
TRBJ2-3 TRBD2 once TRBV28 TGTGCCAGCAGTGGGACTAGCGGGAGTTTAGATACGCAGTATTTT CASSGTSGSLDTQYF
TRBJ2-1 . . TRBV4-2 TGTGCCAGCAGCCGGGAGACCTACAATGAGCAGTTCTTC CASSRETYNEQFF
TRBJ1-4 . few TRBV29-1 TGCAGCGTTACTAGGGATGAAAAACTGTTTTTT CSVTRDEKLFF
TRBJ2-3 . . TRBV20-1 TGCAGTGCTAGAGTGGCGGGACGTTCGACAGATACGCAGTATTTT CSARVAGRSTDTQYF
TRBJ1-2 TRBD1 few TRBV15 TGTGCCACCAGCAGAGTGGGTACGACAGGGGGTGGCTACACCTTC CATSRVGTTGGGYTF
TRBJ2-1 TRBD2 many TRBV29-1 TGCAGCGTTGATGGGTGGACTAGCTTTAACGAGCAGTTCTTC CSVDGWTSFNEQFF
TRBJ1-2 TRBD1 . TRBV5-1 TGCGCCAGCAGGGACAGGGAGGTCTATGGCTACACCTTC CASRDREVYGYTF
TRBJ2-3 . . TRBV7-8 TGTGCCAGCAGCCGAGCCCGGCAGAATACGCAGTATTTT CASSRARQNTQYF
TRBJ2-7 TRBD1 . TRBV29-1 TGCAGCGTTGGGGGCAGGGGGACATACGAGCAGTACTTC CSVGGRGTYEQYF
TRBJ2-1 TRBD2 few TRBV11-2 TGTGCCAGCAGCTTAATGGTGGCTAGCGGGGCCCTTTACAATGAGCAGTTCTTC CASSLMVASGALYNEQFF
TRBJ2-1 . . TRBV20-1 TGCAGTGCTAGTTCGGGAACCAGACACAATGAGCAGTTCTTC CSASSGTRHNEQFF
TRBJ2-1 . . TRBV2 TGTGCCAGCAGTCAGGACAGTAGCAGAGGTAATGAGCAGTTCTTC CASSQDSSRGNEQFF
TRBJ1-4 . . TRBV2 TGTGCCAGCAGACTCGACCGAGGATCCCCTGAAAAACTGTTTTTT CASRLDRGSPEKLFF
TRBJ2-3 TRBD2 . TRBV9 TGTGCCAGCAGCGTAGTGGCTAGCGGGCGGAGCACAGATACGCAGTATTTT CASSVVASGRSTDTQYF
TRBJ1-1 . . TRBV4-1 TGCGCCAGCAGCCAAGGATCCGGGGTGAACACTGAAGCTTTCTTT CASSQGSGVNTEAFF
TRBJ2-7 . . TRBV7-9 TGTGCCAGCAGCTTAGTGGTAGCGCCGACCTACGAGCAGTACTTC CASSLVVAPTYEQYF